This T cell receptor beta chain emerged from a study of breast tumors, draining lymph nodes, adjacent tissues. Samples came from axillary lymph nodes draining the breast cancer. This CDR3 is 16 amino acids long. The germline gives CDR1 ENHRY, CDR2 SYGVKD. The V and J ends lost 0 bases and 0 bases respectively, with 12 bases between them. TCRdb processed the multiplex PCR reads anew with MiXCR; each CDR3 protein has one entry. The sample has about 120,000 distinct CDR3 sequences, about 20% seen once; the top ten hold approximately 3.5%. This clonotype was seen repeatedly, ten times or more. The TCR sequence derives from a female donor with breast cancer. Some clones in this sample may be carry-over from other donors' samples. J is TRBJ2-7 and V is TRBV10-3; D gene unclear. Sample: axillary lymph node tissue. The DNA of the CDR3 is TGTGCCATCAGTGAGTCAAGTTGGACCAGCTCCTACGAGCAGTACTTC. Translation gives CAISESSWTSSYEQYF.